Given below is one T cell receptor (beta chain) in context. CDR1 and CDR2 from the germline V gene are LGHNA and YSLEER. The V gene end was trimmed by 4 bases and the J gene end by 2 bases; junction bases not matched to a gene: 5. The CDR3 length is 15 residues. The data originate from a study of blood T cell repertoires in COVID-19. Across the study: There were acute and convalescent COVID-19 samples, and they came from the United States, Italy and Spain. PBMCs, B-cell-depleted T cells, or T cells provided the cDNA or gDNA that made up the material.

As handled by the study authors: Reference gene primer amplification in the assay estimated nucleated cell counts. Data came from immunoSEQ multiplex PCR; TCRdb stores just in-frame clones and leaves some out. Clonal size and the V and J genes are those of that table, whereas D and trimming came from the DNA. The profile covers 200,000 to 250,000 clones, with 84% appearing a single time and 9.7% taken by the ten largest. The TCR was taken from a man in his forties or fifties with active or convalescent COVID-19. Material for sequencing was peripheral blood. The J gene is TRBJ1-2, the V gene TRBV4-3; 9 bases are shared with TRBD1. The CDR3 DNA sequence: TGCGCCAGCAGCCTCGGACAGGGGCTAAACTATGGCTACACCTTC. Translating gives CASSLGQGLNYGYTF.